The clone carrying this T cell receptor (beta chain) was observed a few times. The data are from a study of identical twins. The CDR3 consists of 17 residues. V was trimmed by 1 base and J by 3 bases, leaving 17 bases between them. Via MiXCR, TCRdb re-called the 5' RACE reads, giving one row per CDR3 protein. Among over 600,000 distinct CDR3 sequences listed, over 20% were seen once. The data were also submitted as part of a second study, on T cells expressing NK-cell markers.

The receptor's source is a woman aged 18-35 years in good health. Sequencing used PBMCs. This chain connects TRBV12-3 or TRBV12-4 to TRBJ2-3, with D perhaps matching TRBD1 (6 bases). CDR3 protein: CASSLDLQGKWTDTQYF. CDR3 sequence (DNA): TGTGCCAGCAGTTTAGATCTTCAGGGGAAATGGACAGATACGCAGTATTTT.